A single T cell receptor beta chain is shown here with its context. This entry comes from a study of blood T cell repertoires in COVID-19. The data were produced by immunoSEQ multiplex PCR, yet TCRdb's version contains in-frame clones alone and is incomplete. The repertoire includes over 150,000 clones, roughly 84% of them detected once, and 0.55% to 0.75% sits in the top ten. V lost 5 bases and J lost 4, with 14 bases in between. CDR3 length: 14 amino acids. CDR1 and CDR2 from the germline V gene are SGHVS and FQNEAQ. Patients at the Seattle site were enrolled during active infection and followed longitudinally.

Material: peripheral blood. The chain carries TRBV7-8 and TRBJ1-2, with D unclear. The TCR sequence derives from a man between 60 and 75 years old with COVID-19, enrolled during active disease. The CDR3 nucleotides are TGTGCCAGCAGCCCGACAAAGCAGACCTATGGCTACACCTTC. This codes for CASSPTKQTYGYTF.